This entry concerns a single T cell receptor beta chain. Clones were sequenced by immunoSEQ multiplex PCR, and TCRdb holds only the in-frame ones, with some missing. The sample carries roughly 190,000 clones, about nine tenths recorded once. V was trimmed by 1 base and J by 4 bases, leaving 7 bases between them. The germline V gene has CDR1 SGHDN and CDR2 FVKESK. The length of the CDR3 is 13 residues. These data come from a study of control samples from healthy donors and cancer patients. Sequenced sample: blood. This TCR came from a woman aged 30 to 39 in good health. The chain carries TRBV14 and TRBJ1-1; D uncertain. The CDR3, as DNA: TGTGCCAGCAGCCAAGGGGTGACCACTGAAGCTTTCTTT. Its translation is CASSQGVTTEAFF.